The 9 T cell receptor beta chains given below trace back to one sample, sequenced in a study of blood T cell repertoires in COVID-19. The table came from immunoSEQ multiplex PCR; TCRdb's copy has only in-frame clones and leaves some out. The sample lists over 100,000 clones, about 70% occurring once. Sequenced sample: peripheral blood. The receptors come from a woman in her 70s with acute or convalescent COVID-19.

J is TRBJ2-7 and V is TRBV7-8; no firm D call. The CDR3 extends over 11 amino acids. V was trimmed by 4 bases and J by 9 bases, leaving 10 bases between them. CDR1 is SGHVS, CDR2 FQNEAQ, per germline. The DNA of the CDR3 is TGTGCCAGCAGCTCTGGTCCGGGGCAGTACTTC. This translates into CASSSGPGQYF.

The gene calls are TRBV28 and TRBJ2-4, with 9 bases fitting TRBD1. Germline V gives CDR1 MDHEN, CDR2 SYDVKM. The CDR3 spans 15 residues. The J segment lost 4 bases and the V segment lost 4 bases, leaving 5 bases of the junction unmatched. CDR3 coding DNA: TGTGCCAGCAGTTCACAGGGGGCCGTAAAAAACATTCAGTACTTC. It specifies CASSSQGAVKNIQYF.

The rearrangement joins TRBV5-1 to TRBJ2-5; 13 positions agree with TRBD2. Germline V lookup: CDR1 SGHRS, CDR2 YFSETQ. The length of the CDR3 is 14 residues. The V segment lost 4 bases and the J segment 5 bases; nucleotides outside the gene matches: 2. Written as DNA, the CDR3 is TGCGCCAGCAGCGTGACTAGCGGGAGGGAGACCCAGTACTTC. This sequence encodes CASSVTSGRETQYF.

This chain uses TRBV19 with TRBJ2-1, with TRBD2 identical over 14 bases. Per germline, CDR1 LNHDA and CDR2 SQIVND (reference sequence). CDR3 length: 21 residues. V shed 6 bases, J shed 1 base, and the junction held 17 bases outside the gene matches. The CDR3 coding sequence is TGTGCCAGTAGCCGAAAATCCGGGACTAGCGGGAGAGTCGGATCCTACAATGAGCAGTTCTTC. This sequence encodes CASSRKSGTSGRVGSYNEQFF.

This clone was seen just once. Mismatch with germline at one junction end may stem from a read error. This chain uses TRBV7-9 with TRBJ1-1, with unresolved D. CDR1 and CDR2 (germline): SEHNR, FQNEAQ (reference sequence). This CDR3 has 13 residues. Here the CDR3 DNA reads TGTGCCAGCAACTTAGGACGGACTTCTGAAGCTTTCTTT. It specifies CASNLGRTSEAFF.

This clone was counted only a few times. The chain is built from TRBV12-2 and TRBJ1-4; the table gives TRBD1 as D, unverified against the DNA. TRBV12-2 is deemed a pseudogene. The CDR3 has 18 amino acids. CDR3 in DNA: TGTGCAAGTCGCTTAGCGCCGGCTCTTGCAGGGGGCGATGAAAAACTGTTTTTT. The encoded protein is CASRLAPALAGGDEKLFF.

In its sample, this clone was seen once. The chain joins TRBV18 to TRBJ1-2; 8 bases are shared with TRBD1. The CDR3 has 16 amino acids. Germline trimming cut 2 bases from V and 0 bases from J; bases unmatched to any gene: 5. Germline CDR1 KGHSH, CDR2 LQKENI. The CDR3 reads CASSPDRGFSNYGYTF. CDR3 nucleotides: TGTGCCAGCTCACCAGACAGGGGATTTTCTAACTATGGCTACACCTTC. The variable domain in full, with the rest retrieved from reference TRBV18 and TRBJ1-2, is NAGVMQNPRHLVRRRGQEARLRCSPMKGHSHVYWYRQLPEEGLKFMVYLQKENIIDESGMPKERFSAEFPKEGPSILRIQQVVRGDSAAYFCASSPDRGFSNYGYTFGSGTRLTVV.

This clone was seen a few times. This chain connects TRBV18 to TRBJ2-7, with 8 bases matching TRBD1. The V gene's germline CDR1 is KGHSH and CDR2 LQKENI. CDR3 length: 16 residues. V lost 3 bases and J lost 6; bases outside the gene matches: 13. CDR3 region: CASSPTSDRAGGEQYF. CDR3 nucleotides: TGTGCCAGCTCACCCACATCGGACAGGGCAGGGGGCGAGCAGTACTTC.

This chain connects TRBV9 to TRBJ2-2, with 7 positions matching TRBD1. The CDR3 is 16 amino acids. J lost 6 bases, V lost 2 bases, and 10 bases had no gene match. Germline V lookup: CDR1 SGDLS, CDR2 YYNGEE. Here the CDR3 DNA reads TGTGCCAGCAGCGTGAGTCCGGGACAGATGGCCGGGGAGCTGTTTTTT. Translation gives CASSVSPGQMAGELFF.